A selection of T cell receptor beta chains follows, all from one sample in a study of shared clonotypes between healthy human individuals. Sequencing used immunoSEQ multiplex PCR; TCRdb keeps in-frame clones, though not all of them. The sample has approximately 1.5 million clones; approximately 98% are singletons. Sequencing was carried out using naive CD4+ T cells sorted from blood. All receptors come from a man aged 25 to 40 in good health. CDR3s include the opening cysteine and the closing phenylalanine or tryptophan. Fields, in order: V gene, clone size, J gene, D gene, CDR3 protein, CDR3 DNA. The D gene is left open where the match is weak. Clone size is stated in some rows and not others, as once, few, many or a class when expanded.

TRBV5-6,once,TRBJ2-7,TRBD1,CASSLVPGQGTYEQYF,TGTGCCAGCAGCTTGGTCCCGGGACAGGGTACCTACGAGCAGTACTTC
TRBV6-5,NA,TRBJ2-5,NA,CASSVQETQYF,TGTGCCAGCTCTGTCCAAGAGACCCAGTACTTC
TRBV6-5,NA,TRBJ1-5,TRBD1,CASSPQGAGNQPQHF,TGTGCCAGCAGTCCACAGGGGGCTGGCAATCAGCCCCAGCATTTT
TRBV5-1,NA,TRBJ2-1,TRBD2,CASSLGLAGGPGNEQFF,TGCGCCAGCAGCTTGGGACTAGCGGGAGGGCCTGGGAATGAGCAGTTCTTC
TRBV11-3,NA,TRBJ1-1,NA,CASSFKGRQYTEAFF,TGTGCCAGCAGCTTCAAAGGACGGCAGTACACTGAAGCTTTCTTT
TRBV15,NA,TRBJ2-7,TRBD1,CATSRRQGYGYEQYF,TGTGCCACCAGCAGAAGACAGGGGTATGGCTACGAGCAGTACTTC
TRBV5-1,NA,TRBJ2-1,TRBD2,CASSPGGVQINEQFF,TGCGCCAGCAGCCCGGGGGGAGTTCAAATAAATGAGCAGTTCTTC
TRBV5-1,NA,TRBJ2-1,NA,CASSSLGRSYNEQFF,TGCGCCAGCAGCTCGCTCGGACGGTCCTACAATGAGCAGTTCTTC
TRBV5-1,once,TRBJ2-2,TRBD1,CASRGQETGELFF,TGCGCCAGCAGGGGACAGGAGACCGGGGAGCTGTTTTTT
TRBV5-4,NA,TRBJ2-5,TRBD2,CASSHPGGQETQYF,TGTGCCAGCAGCCACCCGGGGGGCCAAGAGACCCAGTACTTC
TRBV7-6,NA,TRBJ2-1,TRBD2,CASSFGLAGEGYNEQFF,TGTGCCAGCAGCTTCGGACTAGCGGGAGAGGGCTACAATGAGCAGTTCTTC
TRBV5-1,NA,TRBJ2-1,TRBD2,CASSFSLAGGLEQFF,TGCGCCAGCAGCTTTAGTTTAGCGGGAGGGCTGGAGCAGTTCTTC